This T cell receptor (beta chain) was found in a study of blood T cell repertoires in COVID-19. Study-level background: From T cells, B-cell-depleted T cells, or PBMCs came the material, which was cDNA or gDNA.

This table comes from immunoSEQ multiplex PCR, and its TCRdb copy is limited to in-frame clones, with some not included. The sample consists of some 180,000 clones, about 80% of them appearing once. This CDR3 is built from 11 residues. The V gene's germline CDR1 is MDHEN and CDR2 SYDVKM. The V end was cut by 8 bases, the J end by 1 base, with 5 bases between. The clonotype comes from a woman between 65 and 79 years old in a cohort exposed to, infected with or recovered from COVID-19 (not recorded which). This chain connects TRBV28 to TRBJ1-2; no clear D. Sequenced material: PBMCs or T cells enriched from blood (not recorded which). The CDR3: CASAHNYGYTF. CDR3 bases: TGTGCCAGCGCGCATAACTATGGCTACACCTTC.